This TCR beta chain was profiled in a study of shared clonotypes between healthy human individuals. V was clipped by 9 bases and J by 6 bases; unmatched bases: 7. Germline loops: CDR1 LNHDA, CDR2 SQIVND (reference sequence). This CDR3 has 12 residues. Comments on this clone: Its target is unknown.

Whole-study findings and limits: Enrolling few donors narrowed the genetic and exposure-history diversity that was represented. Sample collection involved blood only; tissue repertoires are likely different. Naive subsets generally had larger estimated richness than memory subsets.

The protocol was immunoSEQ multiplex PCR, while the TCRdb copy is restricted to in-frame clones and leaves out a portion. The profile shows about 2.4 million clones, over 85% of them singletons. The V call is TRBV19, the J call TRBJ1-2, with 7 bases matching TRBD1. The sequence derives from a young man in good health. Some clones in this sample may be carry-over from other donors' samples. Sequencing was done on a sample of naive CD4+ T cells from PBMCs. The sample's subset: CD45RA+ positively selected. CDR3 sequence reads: CARIDREDGYTF. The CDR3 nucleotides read TGTGCCAGGATTGACAGGGAAGATGGCTACACCTTC.